Listed below are T cell receptor beta chains from one sample, sequenced in a study of blood T cell repertoires in COVID-19. Sequencing was performed with immunoSEQ multiplex PCR; in TCRdb, only in-frame clones are kept and a portion is missing. The data show roughly 500,000 clones, approximately 85% seen once. The sequencing sample was made of peripheral blood. The receptors were gathered from a human donor in a cohort sampled during active COVID-19. The CDR3 runs from the conserved cysteine through the conserved F or W. Each record gives: CDR3 protein, V gene, J gene.

CDR3: CAWNRQASGNTIYF
V: TRBV30
J: TRBJ1-3

CDR3: CASSFSSGPQHF
V: TRBV11-2
J: TRBJ1-5

CDR3: CASSSRRAGVNTEAFF
V: TRBV7-2
J: TRBJ1-1

CDR3: CASSTGSYEQYF
V: TRBV19
J: TRBJ2-7

CDR3: CASSIDFPGLSNEKLFF
V: TRBV19
J: TRBJ1-4

CDR3: CASSQVGTGFNSPLHF
V: TRBV4-1
J: TRBJ1-6

CDR3: CATSRKTSTDTQYF
V: TRBV15
J: TRBJ2-3

CDR3: CASSLAVGLPDGYTF
V: TRBV28
J: TRBJ1-2

CDR3: CASLGAGGLGANVLTF
V: TRBV7-8
J: TRBJ2-6

CDR3: CATLSPLAGGNLYEQYF
V: TRBV28
J: TRBJ2-7

CDR3: CASRSMGAMNTEAFF
V: TRBV5-4
J: TRBJ1-1

CDR3: CASSLGQGGWYEQYF
V: TRBV11-2
J: TRBJ2-7

CDR3: CAISGLAGQETQYF
V: TRBV10-3
J: TRBJ2-5

CDR3: CASSLNGRNKDTQYF
V: TRBV27
J: TRBJ2-3

CDR3: CASSQSTVFHSGNTIYF
V: TRBV23-1
J: TRBJ1-3

CDR3: CASSARGQGTEAFF
V: TRBV9
J: TRBJ1-1

CDR3: CASRGRTGVNTQYF
V: TRBV5-1
J: TRBJ2-3

CDR3: CASSDRGPGNTIYF
V: TRBV10-2
J: TRBJ1-3

CDR3: CATSRLLDRDVHQPQHF
V: TRBV15
J: TRBJ1-5

CDR3: CASSYPGQGFHYEQYF
V: TRBV28
J: TRBJ2-7

CDR3: CASSVDPGSSYEQYF
V: TRBV19
J: TRBJ2-7

CDR3: CASSLVRESPLHF
V: TRBV13
J: TRBJ1-6

CDR3: CASNRLGVDYGYTF
V: TRBV6-5
J: TRBJ1-2

CDR3: CASSFLRVTEAFF
V: TRBV7-9
J: TRBJ1-1

CDR3: CASSPSTENYGYTF
V: TRBV18
J: TRBJ1-2

CDR3: CASSLNPDRKNQPQHF
V: TRBV11-2
J: TRBJ1-5

CDR3: CATSRAGGASEQYF
V: TRBV15
J: TRBJ2-7

CDR3: CASSKIKDIKDTQYF
V: TRBV21-1
J: TRBJ2-3

CDR3: CASSSTGDQPQHF
V: TRBV7-2
J: TRBJ1-5

CDR3: CASSVRGAAGSQETQYF
V: TRBV11-2
J: TRBJ2-5

CDR3: CASSSTGLAGQETQYF
V: TRBV7-9
J: TRBJ2-5

CDR3: CASSPSSGTGGNYGYTF
V: TRBV18
J: TRBJ1-2

CDR3: CASSQGAREETQYF
V: TRBV4-1
J: TRBJ2-5

CDR3: CASSLVAGDVTGELFF
V: TRBV7-2
J: TRBJ2-2

CDR3: CASSPQANQPQHF
V: TRBV19
J: TRBJ1-5

CDR3: CASSFRGGDYNEQFF
V: TRBV27
J: TRBJ2-1

CDR3: CATRIPRGPAGANVLTF
V: TRBV27
J: TRBJ2-6

CDR3: CAIPGLAGDTQYF
V: TRBV27
J: TRBJ2-3

CDR3: CASSLASYGNTEAFF
V: TRBV19
J: TRBJ1-1

CDR3: CASSQADTQYF
V: TRBV12-3/TRBV12-4
J: TRBJ2-3

CDR3: CASSPGQGANYGYTF
V: TRBV7-8
J: TRBJ1-2

CDR3: CASSIRTGDATNEKLFF
V: TRBV5-5
J: TRBJ1-4

CDR3: CAWSVGGDETQYF
V: TRBV30
J: TRBJ2-5

CDR3: CASSKKGGDYGYTF
V: TRBV21-1
J: TRBJ1-2

CDR3: CASSSTGSSYNSPLHF
V: TRBV25-1
J: TRBJ1-6

CDR3: CASSKGGTGGNEQFF
V: TRBV6-2/TRBV6-3
J: TRBJ2-1